Ten or more counts support the clone carrying this TCR beta chain. The data were obtained in a study of T-cell reconstitution after alpha-beta-depleted transplantation in children. The CDR3 contains 14 residues. The ends were cut back, 4 bases at V and 2 bases at J, with 14 bases in the middle. The V gene's germline CDR1 is SQVTM and CDR2 ANQGSEA. Unique molecular identifiers were built into the TCRbeta library. TCRdb redid the calling of the PCR reads with MiXCR, one entry per CDR3 protein. Among 360,000 or so distinct CDR3 sequences listed, roughly 20% were seen once. The chain links TRBV29-1 to TRBJ2-5; TRBD1 is a possible D gene (6 bases). This sample comprised PBMCs from the stem cell graft donor, obtained from the stem cell graft. This TCR derives from a human donor who donated a stem cell graft to a child with acute myeloid leukemia. The CDR3 nucleotides read TGCAGCGTTGCAGGGGTGGGCAGGCAAGAGACCCAGTACTTC. This codes for CSVAGVGRQETQYF. The variable domain in full, with the rest retrieved from reference TRBV29-1 and TRBJ2-5, is SAVISQKPSRDICQRGTSLTIQCQVDSQVTMMFWYRQQPGQSLTLIATANQGSEATYESGFVIDKFPISRPNLTFSTLTVSNMSPEDSSIYLCSVAGVGRQETQYFGPGTRLLVL.